This T cell receptor beta chain was observed in a study of Ad26.COV2.S vaccination and SARS-CoV-2 variants. Study results and caveats: Placebo and vaccine recipients had non-spike TCR breadth that was similar.

Regarding treatment: 15 to 20 received Ad26.COV2.S at low or high dose, single or two shots; five or six received placebo; per-sample allocation not given. Samples analyzed were those drawn on day 63 after the first vaccine or placebo injection. SARS-CoV-2 spike from the Wuhan strain was encoded by the vaccine, an Ad26 vector. Concerning this clone itself: No antigen is known for it.

Sequencing was performed with immunoSEQ multiplex PCR; in TCRdb, only in-frame clones are kept and a portion is missing. The table lists about 480,000 clones, around 88% of them singletons. The sequence derives from a person aged 18 to 59 who received the Ad26.COV2.S COVID-19 vaccine or a placebo. This material consisted of peripheral blood, taken in a trial of Ad26.COV2.S vaccine versus placebo.

In nucleotides, the CDR3 is TGCGCCAGCAGCCAAGTAGACAGGAGCTCCTACAATGAGCAGTTCTTC. This encodes CASSQVDRSSYNEQFF. This chain links TRBV4-3 with TRBJ2-1; TRBD1 is a possible D gene (6 bases). CDR3 size: 16 residues. From germline, CDR1 is LGHNA and CDR2 YSLEER. V was cut by 1 base and J by 0 bases, with 10 bases left in between.